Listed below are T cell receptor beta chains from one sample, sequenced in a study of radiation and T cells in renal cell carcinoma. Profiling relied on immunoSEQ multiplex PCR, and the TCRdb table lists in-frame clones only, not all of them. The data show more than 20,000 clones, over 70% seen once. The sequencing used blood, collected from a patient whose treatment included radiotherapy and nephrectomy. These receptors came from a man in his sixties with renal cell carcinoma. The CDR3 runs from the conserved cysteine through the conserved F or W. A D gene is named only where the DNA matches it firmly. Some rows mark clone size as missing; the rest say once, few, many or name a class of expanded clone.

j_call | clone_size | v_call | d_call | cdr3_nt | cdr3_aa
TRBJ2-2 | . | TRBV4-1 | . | TGCGCCAGCAGCCGAAGTTCGCCGGGGACCGGGGAGCTGTTTTTT | CASSRSSPGTGELFF
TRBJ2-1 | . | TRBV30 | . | TGTGCCTGGAGTTTAGGAGGAGATGAGCAGTTCTTC | CAWSLGGDEQFF
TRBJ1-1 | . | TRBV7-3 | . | TGTGCCAGCAGCTCCGGAGGAGGGACCACTGAAGCTTTCTTT | CASSSGGGTTEAFF
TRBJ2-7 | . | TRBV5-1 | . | TGCGCCAGCAGCCCGGACACATCCTACGAGCAGTACTTC | CASSPDTSYEQYF
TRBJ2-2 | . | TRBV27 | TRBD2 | TGTGCCAGCAGCCCCCAACGAGCGGGAGTGGGCACCGGGGAGCTGTTTTTT | CASSPQRAGVGTGELFF
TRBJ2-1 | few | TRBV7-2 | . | TGTGCCAGCAGCTTACAGGTCAGCTCCTACAATGAGCAGTTCTTC | CASSLQVSSYNEQFF
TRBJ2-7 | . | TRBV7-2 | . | TGTGCCAGCAGTCGAGGGGGTAGCGGTTCCTACGGGCAGTACTTC | CASSRGGSGSYGQYF
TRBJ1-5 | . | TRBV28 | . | TGTGCCAGCAGTTTCGTTCCAATTCTCCATAGCAATCAGCCCCAGCATTTT | CASSFVPILHSNQPQHF
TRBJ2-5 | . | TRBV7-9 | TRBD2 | TGTGCCAGCAGCTTACGACTAGCTCGCGAGACCCAGTACTTC | CASSLRLARETQYF
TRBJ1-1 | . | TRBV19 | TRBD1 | TGTGCCAGTAGTATAGATCCGGGGACAGGTAACACTGAAGCTTTCTTT | CASSIDPGTGNTEAFF
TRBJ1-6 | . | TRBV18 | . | TGTGCCAGCTCACCATTCGAGAGATTCTCCTATAATTCACCCCTCCACTTT | CASSPFERFSYNSPLHF
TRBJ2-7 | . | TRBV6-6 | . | TGTGCCAGCAGTTACAACAGGGGAGGGGGGGAGCAGTACTTC | CASSYNRGGGEQYF
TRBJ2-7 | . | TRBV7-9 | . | TGTGCCAGCAGCGGGTCCTGGCGGGCCCCCTACGAGCAGTACTTC | CASSGSWRAPYEQYF
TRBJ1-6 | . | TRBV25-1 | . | TGTGCCAGCAGTGAGGATCAGGGATTGAATTCACCCCTCCACTTT | CASSEDQGLNSPLHF
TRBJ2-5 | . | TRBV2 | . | TGTGCCAGCAAGGGCAGGCGGACCGGTGAGACCCAGTACTTC | CASKGRRTGETQYF
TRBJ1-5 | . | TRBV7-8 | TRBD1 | TGTGCCAGCACCCGGACAGGGGGAAGGGGCAATCAGCCCCAGCATTTT | CASTRTGGRGNQPQHF
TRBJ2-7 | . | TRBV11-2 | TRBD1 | TGTGCCAGCAGCTCAAGGACAGGGCCCGAGCAGTACTTC | CASSSRTGPEQYF
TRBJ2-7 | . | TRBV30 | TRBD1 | TGTGCCTGGAGTGTTACCGGGACAGGGGTTAACAACGAGCAGTACTTC | CAWSVTGTGVNNEQYF
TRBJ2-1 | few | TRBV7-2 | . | TGTGCCAGCAGCTCAGCGGAGCTATCCTACAATGAGCAGTTCTTC | CASSSAELSYNEQFF
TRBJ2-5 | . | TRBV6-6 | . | TGTGCCAGCAGTTCCCTCCGGGACACCTACTTC | CASSSLRDTYF
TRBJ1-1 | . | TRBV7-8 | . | TGTGCCAGCAGCGTAGGGGGGCGAACACTAGGAGCTTTCTTT | CASSVGGRTLGAFF
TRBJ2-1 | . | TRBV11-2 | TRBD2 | TGTGCCAGCAGCTGTGGGACTAGCGGGAGTTGGTGCTATGAGCAGTTCTTC | CASSCGTSGSWCYEQFF
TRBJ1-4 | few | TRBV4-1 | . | TGCGCCAGCAGCCAGGGTCGGCGGGCGGGAAGTGAAAAACTGTTTTTT | CASSQGRRAGSEKLFF
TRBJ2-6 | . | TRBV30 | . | TGTGCCTGGAGTGTCGGGTGGATCTCTGGGGCCAACGTCCTGACTTTC | CAWSVGWISGANVLTF
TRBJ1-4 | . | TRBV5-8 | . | TGTGCCGGAGCAGGAACTGCGGGCGCTATTAATGAAAAACTGTTTTTT | CAGAGTAGAINEKLFF
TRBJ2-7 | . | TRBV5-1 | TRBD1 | TGCGCCAGCAGCCGGGGACAGGTCCTCGAGCAGTACTTC | CASSRGQVLEQYF
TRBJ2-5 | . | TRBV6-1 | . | TGTGCCAGCAGTGAGCTAGGTGTGACCCAGTACTTC | CASSELGVTQYF
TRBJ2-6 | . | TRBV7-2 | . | TGTGCCAGCAGCTTAACGATCTCTGGGGCCAACGTCCTGACTTTC | CASSLTISGANVLTF
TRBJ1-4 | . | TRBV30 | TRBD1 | TGTGCCTGGAGTCCACCTACCGACAGGGAAGAAAAACTGTTTTTT | CAWSPPTDREEKLFF
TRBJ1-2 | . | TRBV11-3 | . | TGTGCCAGCAACTCTCGGTCCAGAGTAGGCTACACCTTC | CASNSRSRVGYTF
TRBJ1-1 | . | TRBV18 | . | TGTGCCAGCTCACCAAACAGTGTTATGAACACTGAAGCTTTCTTT | CASSPNSVMNTEAFF
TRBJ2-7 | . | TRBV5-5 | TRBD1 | TGTGCCAGCAGCCGGAACAGGGGTGGGGCCTACGAGCAGTACTTC | CASSRNRGGAYEQYF
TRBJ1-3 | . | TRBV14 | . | TGTGCCAGCAGCAGGGAAGGCCGAAACACCATATATTTT | CASSREGRNTIYF
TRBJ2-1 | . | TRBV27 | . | TGTGCCAGCAGTTTATACTCCTATAACAATGAGCAGTTCTTC | CASSLYSYNNEQFF
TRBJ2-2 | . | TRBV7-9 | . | TGTGCCAGCAGCTTCCCGATTTTCACCGGGGAGCTGTTTTTT | CASSFPIFTGELFF
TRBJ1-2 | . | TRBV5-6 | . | TGTGCCAGCACCAATAGGGGCTATGGCTACACCTTC | CASTNRGYGYTF
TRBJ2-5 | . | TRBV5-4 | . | TGTGCCAGCAGACCAACGGGACCGGGGAAAGAGACCCAGTACTTC | CASRPTGPGKETQYF
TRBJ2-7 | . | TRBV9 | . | TGTGCCAGCAGCGAGGATGGGAACGAGCAGTACTTC | CASSEDGNEQYF
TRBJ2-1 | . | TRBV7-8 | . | TGTGCCAGCAGCTTAGCTCGAGGGCGGCGCTCCTACAATGAGCAGTTCTTC | CASSLARGRRSYNEQFF
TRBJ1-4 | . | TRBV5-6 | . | TGTGCCAGCAGCCTCTCATTCGGGTCTGAAAAACTGTTTTTT | CASSLSFGSEKLFF
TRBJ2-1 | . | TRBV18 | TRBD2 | TGTGCCAGCGCGGGAGGGGTGAACAATGAGCAGTTCTTC | CASAGGVNNEQFF
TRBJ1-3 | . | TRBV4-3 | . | TGCGCCAGCAGCCAAGGTGGTAGGGGAAACACCATATATTTT | CASSQGGRGNTIYF
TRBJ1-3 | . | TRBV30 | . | TGTGCCTGGAGCGTGTCGGGACAAGGAAACACCATATATTTT | CAWSVSGQGNTIYF
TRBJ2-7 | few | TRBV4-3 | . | TGCGCCAGCAGCCAAGCTGCGGACACGACCTACGAGCAGTACTTC | CASSQAADTTYEQYF
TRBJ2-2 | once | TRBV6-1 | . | TGTGCCAGCAGAGAACGGGGACCAAGGAACACCGGGGAGCTGTTTTTT | CASRERGPRNTGELFF
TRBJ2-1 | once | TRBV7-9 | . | TGTGCCAGCAGCTGGGGGCGGGGTGAGCAGTTCTTC | CASSWGRGEQFF
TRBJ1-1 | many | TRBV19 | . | TGTGCCAGTAGTATATCGGGCTGGGGCACTGAAGCTTTCTTT | CASSISGWGTEAFF
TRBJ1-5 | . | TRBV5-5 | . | TGTGCCAGCAGCTTGGACACCAATCAGCCCCAGCATTTT | CASSLDTNQPQHF
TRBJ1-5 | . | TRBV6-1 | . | TGTGCCAGCAATACAGCAGGAGTCAGCAATCAGCCCCAGCATTTT | CASNTAGVSNQPQHF
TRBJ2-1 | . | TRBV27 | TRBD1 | TGTGCCAGCAGTTTATCGGGGGACAGCCAGCAGTTCTTC | CASSLSGDSQQFF
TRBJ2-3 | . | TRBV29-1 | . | TGCAGCGTTCAACCACTAGCAATAGATACGCAGTATTTT | CSVQPLAIDTQYF
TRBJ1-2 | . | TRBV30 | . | TGTGCCTGGAGAGGGGGGTCTATTAGCTACACCTTC | CAWRGGSISYTF
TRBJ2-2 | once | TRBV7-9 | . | TGTGCCAGCACCTCTGAGCGGAGCACCGGGGAGCTGTTTTTT | CASTSERSTGELFF
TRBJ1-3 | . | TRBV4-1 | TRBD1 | TGCGCCAGCAGCCAGCACGGGACAGGGGTTGGAAACACCATATATTTT | CASSQHGTGVGNTIYF